Listed here are 15 T cell receptor beta chains from one sample, sequenced in a study of cytomegalovirus exposure and HLA in healthy donors. PCR involved 60 Vbeta and 13 Jbeta primers. Repertoires were generated with immunoSEQ multiplex PCR, while TCRdb's copy carries only in-frame clones and drops some. The table has 200,000 to 250,000 clones, 82% seen once; the top ten hold 2.5% to 3.5%. The sample comprised PBMCs. The receptors originated from a woman aged 40 to 49 in good health and CMV-seronegative.

The chain uses TRBV10-3 and TRBJ2-7; D is ambiguous. This CDR3 is built from 17 residues. Germline values: CDR1 ENHRY, CDR2 SYGVKD. Trimming stripped 3 bases from V and 0 bases from J, with 18 bases between. CDR3 region: CAISDNMAGRGSYEQYF. CDR3 in DNA: TGTGCCATCAGTGACAATATGGCAGGCCGTGGCTCCTACGAGCAGTACTTC.

The chain combines TRBV7-6 with TRBJ1-4; D gene ambiguous. The CDR3 runs 15 residues. Looked up from germline, CDR1 is SGHVS and CDR2 is FNYEAQ. V lost 2 bases and J lost 4, with 11 bases in between. The CDR3: CASSLLRSNNEKLFF. The CDR3 DNA reads TGTGCCAGCAGCTTATTGAGGAGTAATAATGAAAAACTGTTTTTT.

J is TRBJ1-2 and V is TRBV29-1; TRBD1 aligns across 11 bases. The CDR3 runs 14 residues. The V gene's germline CDR1 is SQVTM and CDR2 ANQGSEA. J was trimmed by 5 bases and V by 4 bases; bases with no gene match: 6. The CDR3 nucleotides read TGCAGCGTTGCGGGACAGGGGGTAGGGTATGGCTACACCTTC. This encodes CSVAGQGVGYGYTF.

The gene calls are TRBV27 and TRBJ2-7; weak D call: TRBD2 (6 bases). The germline V gene encodes CDR1 MNHEY and CDR2 SMNVEV (reference sequence). Trimming left V 2 bases short and J 6 bases short, with 14 bases between. CDR3 length equals 14 residues. The CDR3 coding sequence is TGTGCCAGCAGTTTAACCGGGAGATCGGGCGAGCAGTACTTC. This sequence encodes CASSLTGRSGEQYF.

In this sample, this clone turned up once. The rearrangement joins TRBV5-1 to TRBJ2-5, with D unclear. Trimming stripped 0 bases from V and 3 bases from J, with 9 bases between. The germline V gene encodes CDR1 SGHRS and CDR2 YFSETQ. This CDR3 comprises 14 residues. The CDR3 DNA reads TGCGCCAGCAGCTTGGCCACTATCAAAGAGACCCAGTACTTC. Its protein is CASSLATIKETQYF.

The genes are TRBV4-1 and TRBJ2-3; 12 nucleotides agree with TRBD2. CDR1 and CDR2 from the germline V gene are MGHRA and YSYEKL. The CDR3 extends over 17 amino acids. The J segment lost 7 bases and the V segment lost 1 base, leaving 9 bases of the junction unmatched. CDR3 bases: TGCGCCAGCAGCCAAGCTTTACTAGCGGGAGGCTCGAATACGCAGTATTTT. Translated, it gives CASSQALLAGGSNTQYF.

This CDR3 is CASSLGTTVYEQYF. CDR3 DNA sequence: TGTGCCAGCAGCCTAGGGACTACAGTCTACGAGCAGTACTTC. The chain is built from TRBV11-2 and TRBJ2-7; 7 bases fit TRBD2. V lost 5 bases, J lost 3 bases, and 7 bases stayed unmatched. The CDR3 runs to 14 residues. Germline values: CDR1 SGHAT, CDR2 FQNNGV.

This chain uses TRBV7-2 with TRBJ2-7; 11 positions match TRBD2. The V gene's germline CDR1 is SGHTA and CDR2 FQGNSA. V shed 5 bases, J shed 7 bases, and the junction held 16 bases outside the gene matches. The CDR3 length is 17 residues. CDR3 residues: CASSVRLLAGGPKEQYF. CDR3 DNA sequence: TGTGCCAGCAGCGTACGCCTTCTAGCGGGAGGCCCCAAAGAGCAGTACTTC.

The V and J genes are TRBV7-2 and TRBJ1-5; 8 bases map to TRBD1. V lost 5 bases and J lost 6; bases outside the gene matches: 9. Germline V gives CDR1 SGHTA, CDR2 FQGNSA. This CDR3 contains 15 residues. The CDR3 DNA follows: TGTGCCAGCAGCCTAGGACAGGGATATGGTCAGCCCCAGCATTTT. Translating gives CASSLGQGYGQPQHF.

This chain connects TRBV10-3 to TRBJ2-1; TRBD2 is a possible D gene (5 bases). The V gene lost 2 bases and the J gene lost 0 bases, with 8 bases spanning the gap. The germline gives CDR1 ENHRY, CDR2 SYGVKD. The CDR3 is 15 residues long. CDR3: CAISEAADSYNEQFF. The CDR3 region has the DNA TGTGCCATCAGTGAGGCAGCGGACTCCTACAATGAGCAGTTCTTC.

The chain employs TRBV11-2 and TRBJ2-2; 10 nucleotides match TRBD2. V shed 5 bases, J shed 4 bases, and the junction held 10 bases outside the gene matches. This CDR3 region has 17 residues. From germline, CDR1 is SGHAT and CDR2 FQNNGV. CDR3 sequence: CASSRSQREGSTGELFF. Here the CDR3 DNA reads TGTGCCAGCAGCCGGAGCCAGCGGGAGGGGTCCACCGGGGAGCTGTTTTTT.

This clone occurred once. The chain carries TRBV7-6 and TRBJ2-1, with a tentative D call TRBD2 (5 bases). The germline V gene has CDR1 SGHVS and CDR2 FNYEAQ. Trimming shortened V by 0 bases and J by 5 bases, and 14 bases separated the two germline ends. CDR3 size: 16 residues. For the CDR3, the DNA is TGTGCCAGCAGCTTAGCGGGAGTCGAGGCCCACAATGAGCAGTTCTTC. It codes for CASSLAGVEAHNEQFF.

The chain has TRBV4-1 and TRBJ2-5; TRBD2 matches 8 bases. Germline CDR1 and CDR2: MGHRA and YSYEKL. V was clipped by 4 bases and J by 4 bases; unmatched bases: 2. The CDR3 runs to 13 residues. The CDR3 DNA sequence: TGCGCCAGCAGCCTTAGCGGGGCAGAGACCCAGTACTTC. Translating gives CASSLSGAETQYF.

A few counts support this clone. The chain combines TRBV6-1 with TRBJ2-1, with a weak D call TRBD2 (6 bases). This CDR3 spans 14 amino acids. Trimming stripped 4 bases from V and 5 bases from J, with 12 bases between. The germline V gene encodes CDR1 MNHNS and CDR2 SASEGT. CDR3 nucleotide sequence: TGTGCCAGCAGTGTCGGCGGAGGGGACAATGAGCAGTTCTTC. Residues: CASSVGGGDNEQFF.

This clone was seen more than once but under ten times. The rearrangement links TRBV5-1 to TRBJ2-1, with 8 bases lining up with TRBD1. CDR3 length equals 15 residues. Germline loops: CDR1 SGHRS, CDR2 YFSETQ. The trim removed 2 bases at V and 7 bases at J, leaving 8 bases unmatched. CDR3 sequence reads: CASSFRGQGKNEQFF. The CDR3 nucleotides read TGCGCCAGCAGCTTCAGGGGGCAAGGTAAAAATGAGCAGTTCTTC.